The clone carrying this TCR beta chain showed up many times. Its antigen is not known. CDR1 is LNHDA, CDR2 SQIVND, per germline (reference sequence). V lost 4 bases to trimming and J lost 6 bases; unmatched junction nucleotides: 8. The CDR3 is made up of 14 amino acids. The data were taken from a study of T and B cells in COVID-19 patients. Study findings and constraints: Clonality of TRB repertoires was high in active COVID-19; recovery brought above-healthy diversity and richness.

TRB rearrangements were amplified by multiplex PCR with BIOMED2 TRB-A/B primers. TCRdb independently ran MiXCR on the multiplex PCR reads; one entry per CDR3 protein. The table has under 15,000 distinct CDR3 sequences, 25% to 30% seen once; the top ten hold about 6.5%. From blood, 250-500 ng of genomic DNA served as TRB template. The sequence was collected from a human donor who had recovered from COVID-19. The specimen was blood. The rearrangement uses TRBV19 and TRBJ1-1; 7 bases match TRBD1. CDR3 protein: CASSTTDREAEAFF. For the CDR3, the DNA is TGTGCCAGTAGTACCACCGACAGGGAGGCTGAAGCTTTCTTT.